A single sample gave rise to the 9 T cell receptor beta chains below, sequenced in a study of identical twins. TCRdb re-analysed the 5' RACE reads in MiXCR, keeping a single row per CDR3 protein. This table has roughly 1.6 million distinct CDR3 sequences, about 31% appearing once. The sequencing input was cord blood. The receptors stem from a newborn girl in good health.

This chain joins TRBV12-3 or TRBV12-4 and TRBJ2-2; the match to TRBD2 covers 8 bases. The CDR3 has 19 amino acids. Trimming at V came to 1 base and at J to 7 bases, leaving 17 bases not matched to a gene. In nucleotides, the CDR3 is TGTGCCAGCAGTTTAGTTCGTGGCGTTAGCGGGACCTTGGTCGGGGAGCTGTTTTTT. Translating gives CASSLVRGVSGTLVGELFF.

This clonotype showed up just a few times. The chain links TRBV5-6 to TRBJ2-3; 10 bases fit TRBD2. The J segment lost 4 bases and the V segment lost 2 bases, leaving 4 bases of the junction unmatched. The CDR3 extends over 15 amino acids. Germline V gene sequence: CDR1 SGHDT, CDR2 YYEEEE. The CDR3: CASSFLSGGADTQYF. The CDR3 nucleotides are TGTGCCAGCAGCTTCCTCAGCGGGGGGGCAGATACGCAGTATTTT.

In regard to this clonotype: An end of the junction differs from the germline gene, which may be a read error. The CDR3 DNA is TGTGCCAGCAGTCCTAGACAGGGAAGGTGGGATTCACCCCCCCACTTT. This codes for CASSPRQGRWDSPPHF. The chain uses TRBV27 and TRBJ1-6; 7 bases line up with TRBD1. CDR1 is MNHEY, CDR2 SMNVEV, per germline (reference sequence). The CDR3 sequence is 16 residues long.

Only a few counts were recorded for this clonotype. This may be a read error, as it is one base from a much larger clone. The V and J genes are TRBV7-9 and TRBJ1-6; no firm D call. Between the trimmed V and J ends, which lost 5 bases and 5 bases, there was a span of 4 bases. CDR3 size: 12 residues. CDR1 SEHNR and CDR2 FQNEAQ come from the germline V gene (reference sequence). The CDR3 DNA sequence: TGTGCCAGCAGCGTAAATAATTCACCCCTCCACTTT. Its translation is CASSVNNSPLHF. Combining the CDR3 with reference TRBV7-9 and TRBJ1-6 gives the whole variable domain DTGVSQNPRHKITKRGQNVTFRCDPISEHNRLYWYRQTLGQGPEFLTYFQNEAQLEKSRLLSDRFSAERPKGSFSTLEIQRTEQGDSAMYLCASSVNNSPLHFGNGTRLTVT.

The V gene is TRBV24-1, the J gene TRBJ1-6; 10 nucleotides match TRBD1. CDR1 and CDR2 from the germline V gene are KGHDR and SFDVKD. After removal of 4 bases from V and 8 bases from J, the junction contained 10 bases not matched to a gene. This CDR3 region has 17 residues. The CDR3 DNA is TGTGCCACCAGTGACCCGGGGACAGGGGATCGGTATTCACCCCTCCACTTT. Its translation: CATSDPGTGDRYSPLHF.

On this clonotype: At one of its ends the junction is not consistent with the germline gene, which may arise from a read error. The rearrangement uses TRBV4-1 and TRBJ1-6; the D is unclear. The germline V gene encodes CDR1 MGHRA and CDR2 YSYEKL. The CDR3 has 14 residues. CDR3 amino acids: CTSSPRGGNSPLHF. CDR3 nucleotide sequence: TGCACCAGCAGCCCTCGTGGAGGTAATTCACCCCTCCACTTT.

The chain employs TRBV9 and TRBJ1-2; TRBD1 matches 8 bases. Germline CDR1 SGDLS, CDR2 YYNGEE. This CDR3 has 15 residues. Losses at the gene ends were 4 bases for V and 2 bases for J; bases not matched to a gene: 7. The CDR3 nucleotides are TGTGCCAGCAGCCCCAGGACAGGGCGAAACTATGGCTACACCTTC. Its translation is CASSPRTGRNYGYTF.

In this sample, this clonotype turned up a few times. Being one base from a much bigger clone, this may be a read error. CDR3 bases: TGCAGTGCTAGAGGGCCTAGCGGGAGCTACAATGAGCAGTTCTTC. It specifies CSARGPSGSYNEQFF. The chain has TRBV20-1 and TRBJ2-1, with 10 bases matching TRBD2. CDR3 size: 15 residues. Germline CDR1 is DFQATT and CDR2 is SNEGSKA (reference sequence). Trimming removed 1 base from V and 3 bases from J; junction bases left unmatched: 3.

The chain couples TRBV24-1 to TRBJ1-2; 7 bases align to TRBD1. The germline CDR1 and CDR2 sequences are KGHDR and SFDVKD. The CDR3 contains 13 residues. The V gene end was trimmed by 6 bases and the J gene end by 5 bases; junction bases not matched to a gene: 5. The CDR3 DNA reads as TGTGCCACCAGTCCGACAGGGAGGTATGGCTACACCTTC. This sequence encodes CATSPTGRYGYTF.